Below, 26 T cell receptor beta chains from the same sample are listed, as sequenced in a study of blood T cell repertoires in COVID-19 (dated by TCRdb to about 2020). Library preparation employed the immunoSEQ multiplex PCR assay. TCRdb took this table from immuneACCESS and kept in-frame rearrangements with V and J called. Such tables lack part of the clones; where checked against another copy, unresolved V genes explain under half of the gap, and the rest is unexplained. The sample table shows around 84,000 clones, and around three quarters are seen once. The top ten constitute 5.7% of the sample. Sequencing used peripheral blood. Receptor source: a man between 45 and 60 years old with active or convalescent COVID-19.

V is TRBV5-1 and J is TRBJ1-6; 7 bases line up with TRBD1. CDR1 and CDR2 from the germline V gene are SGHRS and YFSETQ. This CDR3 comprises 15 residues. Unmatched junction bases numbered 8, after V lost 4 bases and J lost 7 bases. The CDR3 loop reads CASSREGAENSPLHF. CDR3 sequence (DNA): TGCGCCAGCAGCCGCGAGGGGGCGGAAAATTCACCCCTCCACTTT.

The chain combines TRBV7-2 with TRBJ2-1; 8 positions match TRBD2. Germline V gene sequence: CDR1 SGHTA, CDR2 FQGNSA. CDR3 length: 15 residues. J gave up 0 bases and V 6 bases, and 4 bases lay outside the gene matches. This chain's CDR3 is CASRLGGGSYNEQFF. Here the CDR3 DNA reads TGTGCCAGCAGGCTCGGGGGGGGCTCCTACAATGAGCAGTTCTTC.

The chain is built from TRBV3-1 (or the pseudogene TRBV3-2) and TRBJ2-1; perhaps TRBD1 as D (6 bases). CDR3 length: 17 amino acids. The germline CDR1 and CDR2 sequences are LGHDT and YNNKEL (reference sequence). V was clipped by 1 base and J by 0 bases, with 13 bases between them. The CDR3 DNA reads TGTGCCAGCAGCCAAGTCCCGGACAGAGCCTCCTACAATGAGCAGTTCTTC. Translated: CASSQVPDRASYNEQFF.

The CDR3 loop reads CASSSRRTSNEQFF. The CDR3 nucleotides are TGTGCCAGCAGCTCCCGGCGCACTAGCAATGAGCAGTTCTTC. The genes are TRBV7-2 and TRBJ2-1; D possibly corresponds to TRBD2 (5 bases). Germline V gene data show CDR1 as SGHTA and CDR2 as FQGNSA. The V end lost 4 bases, the J end lost 6 bases, and 13 bases lay between the germline ends. The CDR3 consists of 14 residues.

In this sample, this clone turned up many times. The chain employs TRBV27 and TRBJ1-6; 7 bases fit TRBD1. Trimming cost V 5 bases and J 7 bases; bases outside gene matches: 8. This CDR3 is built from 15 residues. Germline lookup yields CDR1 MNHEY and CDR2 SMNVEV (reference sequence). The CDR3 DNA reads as TGTGCCAGCAGTACCACAGGGGCCTTCAATTCACCCCTCCACTTT. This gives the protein CASSTTGAFNSPLHF.

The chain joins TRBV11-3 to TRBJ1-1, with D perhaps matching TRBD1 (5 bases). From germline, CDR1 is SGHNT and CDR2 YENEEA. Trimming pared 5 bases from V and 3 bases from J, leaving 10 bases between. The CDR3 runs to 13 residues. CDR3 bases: TGTGCCAGCAGCCGGGGAGGGGACACTGAAGCTTTCTTT. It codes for CASSRGGDTEAFF.

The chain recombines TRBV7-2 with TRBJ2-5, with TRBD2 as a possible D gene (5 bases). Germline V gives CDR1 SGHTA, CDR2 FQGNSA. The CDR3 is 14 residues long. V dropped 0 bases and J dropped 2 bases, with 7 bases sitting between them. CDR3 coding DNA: TGTGCCAGCAGCTTAGCGAGCGGACAAGAGACCCAGTACTTC. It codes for CASSLASGQETQYF.

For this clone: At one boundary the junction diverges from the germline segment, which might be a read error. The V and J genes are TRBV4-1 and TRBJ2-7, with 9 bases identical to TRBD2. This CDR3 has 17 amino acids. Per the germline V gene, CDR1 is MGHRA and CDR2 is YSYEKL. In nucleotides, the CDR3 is TGCGCCCGCAGCCAAGGGTGGCGGGGGGGCCTAGGGGGCGAGCAGTACTTC. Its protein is CARSQGWRGGLGGEQYF.

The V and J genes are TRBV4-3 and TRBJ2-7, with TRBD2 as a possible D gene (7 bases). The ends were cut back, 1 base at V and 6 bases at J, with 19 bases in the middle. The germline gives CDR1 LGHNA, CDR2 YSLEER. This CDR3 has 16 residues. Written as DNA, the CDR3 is TGCGCCAGCAGCCAAGGGGATCGGGGGGCGGAAGGCGAGCAGTACTTC. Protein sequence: CASSQGDRGAEGEQYF.

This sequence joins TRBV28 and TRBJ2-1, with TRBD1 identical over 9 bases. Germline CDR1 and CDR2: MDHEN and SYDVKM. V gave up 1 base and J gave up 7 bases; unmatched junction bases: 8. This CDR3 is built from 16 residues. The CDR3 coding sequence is TGTGCCAGCAGTTTATTATCGGGACAGGGAAGAAATGAGCAGTTCTTC. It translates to CASSLLSGQGRNEQFF.

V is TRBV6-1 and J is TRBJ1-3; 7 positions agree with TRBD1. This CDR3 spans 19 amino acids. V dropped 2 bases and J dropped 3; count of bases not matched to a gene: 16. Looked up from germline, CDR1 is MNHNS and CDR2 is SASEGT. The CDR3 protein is CASSEWAPDRSSFGNTIYF. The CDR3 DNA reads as TGTGCCAGCAGTGAATGGGCCCCGGACAGGAGCTCTTTTGGAAACACCATATATTTT.

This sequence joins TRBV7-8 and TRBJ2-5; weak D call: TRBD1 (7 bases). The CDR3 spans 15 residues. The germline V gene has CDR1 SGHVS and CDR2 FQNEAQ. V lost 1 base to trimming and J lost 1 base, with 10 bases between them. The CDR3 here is CASSLGRDSQETQYF. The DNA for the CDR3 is TGTGCCAGCAGCTTAGGGAGGGACAGCCAAGAGACCCAGTACTTC.

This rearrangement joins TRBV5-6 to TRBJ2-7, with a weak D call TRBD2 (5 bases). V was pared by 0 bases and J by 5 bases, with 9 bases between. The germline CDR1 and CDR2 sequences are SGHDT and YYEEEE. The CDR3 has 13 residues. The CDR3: CASSLEGSNEQYF. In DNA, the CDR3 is TGTGCCAGCAGCTTGGAAGGGAGTAACGAGCAGTACTTC.

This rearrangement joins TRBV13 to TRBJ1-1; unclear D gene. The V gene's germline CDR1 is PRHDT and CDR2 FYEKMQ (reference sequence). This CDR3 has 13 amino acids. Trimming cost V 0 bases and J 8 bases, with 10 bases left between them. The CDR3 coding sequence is TGTGCCAGCAGCTTAGGCCAAGGGAGGGAAGCTTTCTTT. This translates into CASSLGQGREAFF.

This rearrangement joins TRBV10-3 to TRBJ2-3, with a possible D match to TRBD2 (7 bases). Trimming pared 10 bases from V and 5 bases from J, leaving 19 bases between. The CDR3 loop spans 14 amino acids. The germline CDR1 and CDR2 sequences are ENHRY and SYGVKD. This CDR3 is CATASGGQRDTQYF. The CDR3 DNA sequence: TGTGCCACGGCGTCCGGGGGGCAGAGAGATACGCAGTATTTT.

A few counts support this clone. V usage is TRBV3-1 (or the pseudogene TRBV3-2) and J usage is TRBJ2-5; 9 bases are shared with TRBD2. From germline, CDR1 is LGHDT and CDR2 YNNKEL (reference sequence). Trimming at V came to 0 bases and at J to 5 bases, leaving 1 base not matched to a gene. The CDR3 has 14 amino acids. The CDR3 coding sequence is TGTGCCAGCAGCCAAGAGCTAGCGGGGGAGACCCAGTACTTC. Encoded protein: CASSQELAGETQYF.

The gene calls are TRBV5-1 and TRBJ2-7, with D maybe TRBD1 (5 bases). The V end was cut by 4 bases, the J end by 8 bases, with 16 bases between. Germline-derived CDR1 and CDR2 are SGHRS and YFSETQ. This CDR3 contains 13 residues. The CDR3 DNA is TGCGCCAGCAGCACACTGCAGGGATCTAAGCAGTACTTC. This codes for CASSTLQGSKQYF.

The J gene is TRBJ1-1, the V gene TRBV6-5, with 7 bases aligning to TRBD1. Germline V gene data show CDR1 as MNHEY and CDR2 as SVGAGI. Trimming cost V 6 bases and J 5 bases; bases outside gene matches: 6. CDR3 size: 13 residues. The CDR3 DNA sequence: TGTGCCAGCAGGGAGGGGGCGCGGACTGAAGCTTTCTTT. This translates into CASREGARTEAFF.

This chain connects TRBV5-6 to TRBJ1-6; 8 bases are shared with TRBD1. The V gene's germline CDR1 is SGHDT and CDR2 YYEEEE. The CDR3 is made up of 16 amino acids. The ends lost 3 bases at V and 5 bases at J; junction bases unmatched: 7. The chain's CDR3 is CASSSRTGYDNSPLHF. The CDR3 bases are TGTGCCAGCAGCTCTCGGACAGGGTATGATAATTCACCCCTCCACTTT.

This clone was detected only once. DNA of the CDR3: TGTGCCAGCAGTGTGTCTGGACAAGTCACAGATACGCAGTATTTT. Protein sequence: CASSVSGQVTDTQYF. The V gene is TRBV2, the J gene TRBJ2-3; D might be TRBD1 (5 bases). V lost 4 bases and J 2 bases, leaving 13 bases between the germline ends. The CDR3 length is 15 residues. CDR1 and CDR2 (germline): SNHLY, FYNNEI.

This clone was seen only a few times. CDR3 in amino acids: CASSQIQGSGELFF. The CDR3 region has the DNA TGTGCCAGCAGCCAAATACAGGGTTCCGGGGAGCTGTTTTTT. The V gene is TRBV3-1 (or the pseudogene TRBV3-2), the J gene TRBJ2-2; maybe TRBD1 (6 bases). This CDR3 contains 14 residues. Germline CDR1 and CDR2: LGHDT and YNNKEL (reference sequence). V dropped 2 bases and J dropped 6 bases, with 10 bases sitting between them.

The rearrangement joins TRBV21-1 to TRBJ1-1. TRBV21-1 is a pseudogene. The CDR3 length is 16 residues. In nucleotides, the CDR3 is TGTGCCAGCAGCAAAGCGGAGGGACGGATGAACACTGAAGCTTTCTTT. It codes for CASSKAEGRMNTEAFF.

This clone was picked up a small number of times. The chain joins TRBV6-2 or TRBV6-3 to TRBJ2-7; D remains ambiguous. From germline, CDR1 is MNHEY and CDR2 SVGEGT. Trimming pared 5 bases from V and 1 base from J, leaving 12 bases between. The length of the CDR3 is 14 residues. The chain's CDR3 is CASSGVKESYEQYF. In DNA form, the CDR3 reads TGTGCCAGCAGTGGCGTCAAGGAGTCCTACGAGCAGTACTTC.

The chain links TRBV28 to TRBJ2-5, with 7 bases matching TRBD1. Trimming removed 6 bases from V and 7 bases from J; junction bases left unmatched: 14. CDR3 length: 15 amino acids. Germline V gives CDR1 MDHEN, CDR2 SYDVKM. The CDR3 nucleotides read TGTGCCAGCAGCTCCTGGACAGGCACGGTAGTGACCCAGTACTTC. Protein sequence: CASSSWTGTVVTQYF.

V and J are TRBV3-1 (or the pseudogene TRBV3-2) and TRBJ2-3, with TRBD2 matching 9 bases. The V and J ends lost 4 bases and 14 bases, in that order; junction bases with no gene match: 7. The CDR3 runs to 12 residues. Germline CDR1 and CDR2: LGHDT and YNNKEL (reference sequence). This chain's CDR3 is CASSPPGTSPYF. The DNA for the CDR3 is TGTGCCAGCAGCCCCCCCGGGACTAGCCCGTATTTT.

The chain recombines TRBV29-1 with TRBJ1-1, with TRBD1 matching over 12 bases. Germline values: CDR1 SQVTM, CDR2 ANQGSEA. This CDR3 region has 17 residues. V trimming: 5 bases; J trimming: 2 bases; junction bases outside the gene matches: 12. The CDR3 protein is CSVQILRDRGRNTEAFF. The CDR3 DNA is TGCAGCGTTCAGATACTCCGGGACAGGGGGCGAAACACTGAAGCTTTCTTT.